The TCR beta chain under discussion was sequenced for a study of early T cells in non-severe SARS-CoV-2 infection. Study context: It was bulk RNA from unsorted whole blood that was sequenced, and the chains were unpaired.

Individual cDNA molecules each received unique molecular identifiers attached to them. TCRdb ran MiXCR on the 5' RACE reads and lists one entry per CDR3 protein. The data show 88,000 or so distinct CDR3 sequences, with approximately 15% seen just once and around 6% held by the top ten. The CDR3 extends over 14 amino acids. Trimming pared 5 bases from V and 5 bases from J, leaving 18 bases between. CDR1 is DFQATT and CDR2 is SNEGSKA in the germline V gene (reference sequence). This clonotype was detected ten times or more. Antigen unknown. General study points: Matching results from VDJdb favored anti-spike CD8 responses, leaving private and CD4 specificities undetected.

This receptor was obtained from an adult who was a healthcare worker with PCR-confirmed SARS-CoV-2 infection or an uninfected control (not recorded which). Material for sequencing was whole blood. The V gene is TRBV20-1, the J gene TRBJ1-2; the D is unclear. DNA of the CDR3: TGCAGTGCTTACACTGGCAACGGAGCATATGGCTACACCTTC. This codes for CSAYTGNGAYGYTF.